This T cell receptor (beta chain) originates from a study of CD8 T cells in ankylosing spondylitis. There are 18 residues in the CDR3. The trim removed 0 bases at V and 2 bases at J, leaving 8 bases unmatched. From germline, CDR1 is SGHAT and CDR2 FQNNGV. As concerns this clonotype: As yet, its antigen is unknown.

Whole-study results and caveats: Researchers reportedly found disease-linked clones significantly enriched in matched ankylosing spondylitis synovial fluid.

By quantitative 5'-RACE with molecular barcodes, the TCR beta libraries were made. A single record per CDR3 protein comes from TCRdb applying MiXCR to the 5' RACE reads. The repertoire includes 90,000 to 100,000 distinct CDR3 sequences, 7.5% to 9% of them detected once, and 9.9% sits in the top ten. This TCR was sampled from a male donor with ankylosing spondylitis or in good health (not recorded which). The genes are TRBV11-2 and TRBJ1-4; 8 bases match TRBD1. Sequencing was done on a sample of blood, either unsorted or a sorted T cell fraction (not recorded which). The CDR3 bases are TGTGCCAGCAGCTTAGAATGGTCAGGGGGCAGGACTAATGAAAAACTGTTTTTT. Encoded protein: CASSLEWSGGRTNEKLFF.